This TCR beta chain was captured in a study of T cell responses to AZD1222 COVID-19 vaccine. Only in-frame clones appear in the TCRdb table, and some are missing; sequencing was by immunoSEQ multiplex PCR. The sample has about 110,000 clones; approximately 90% are singletons. With 3 bases removed from V and 2 bases from J, the gap between germline ends came to 8 bases. In germline, CDR1 is SGDLS, CDR2 YYNGEE. The CDR3 length is 14 residues. The table lists this clone with a few counts. Sequences were derived from peripheral blood, sampled on day 0 of AZD1222 vaccination. The V gene is TRBV9, the J gene TRBJ2-2; TRBD1 is a possible D gene (5 bases). The TCR was taken from an adult in good health. The CDR3 DNA is TGTGCCAGCAGCGCGACAGTTAACACCGGGGAGCTGTTTTTT. Translating it yields CASSATVNTGELFF.